The entry below gives a single TCR beta chain sequence along with its context. Antigen unknown. Measured with immunoSEQ multiplex PCR; TCRdb has only the in-frame clones, and not every one. Among roughly 70,000 clones listed, 82% were seen once. These data are taken from a study of T cell responses to AZD1222 COVID-19 vaccine. The V and J ends lost 2 bases and 0 bases respectively, with 5 bases between them. The CDR3 spans 15 residues. Looked up from germline, CDR1 is SGHTA and CDR2 is FQGTGA. Whole-study results and caveats: Variant regions that are unmutated are reportedly the target of nearly half of spike-specific TCRs. CD4 TCRs linked to vaccination spanned spike, dominating at 160-218 and 743-854.

The chain is built from TRBV7-3 and TRBJ1-6, with D unresolved. The material was peripheral blood, obtained on day 0 of AZD1222 vaccination. The sequence derives from an adult in good health. CDR3 loop: CASSLQSSYNSPLHF. CDR3 in DNA: TGTGCCAGCAGCTTACAGAGCTCCTATAATTCACCCCTCCACTTT.